Listed here is a single T cell receptor (beta chain). These data originate in a study of blood T cell repertoires in COVID-19. In the study overall: T cells, B-cell-depleted T cells, or PBMCs provided the cDNA or gDNA that served as material.

This CDR3 has 16 residues. J lost 8 bases, V lost 2 bases, and 7 bases had no gene match. Germline CDR1 reads SEHNR; CDR2 reads FQNEAQ (reference sequence). Produced via immunoSEQ multiplex PCR; TCRdb's table is partial and in-frame only. This sample carries roughly 110,000 clones, 76% of them seen once, and the ten largest clones take 6.2%. This receptor was taken from a man older than 75 with COVID-19, enrolled during active disease. The rearrangement joins TRBV7-9 to TRBJ2-1, with 12 bases aligning to TRBD2. The sequenced material came from peripheral blood. The CDR3 coding sequence is TGTGCCAGCAGCTTACTTGAAGGACTAGCGGGACATGAGCAGTTCTTC. As protein: CASSLLEGLAGHEQFF.